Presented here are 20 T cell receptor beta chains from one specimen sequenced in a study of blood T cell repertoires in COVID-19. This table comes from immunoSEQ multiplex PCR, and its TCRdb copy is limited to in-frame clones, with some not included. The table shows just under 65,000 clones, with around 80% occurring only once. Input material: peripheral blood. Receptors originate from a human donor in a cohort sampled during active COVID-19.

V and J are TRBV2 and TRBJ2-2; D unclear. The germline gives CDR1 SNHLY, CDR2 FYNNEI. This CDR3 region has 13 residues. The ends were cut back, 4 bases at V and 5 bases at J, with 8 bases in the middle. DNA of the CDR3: TGTGCCAGCAGTGGGGCCGGTACCGGGGAGCTGTTTTTT. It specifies CASSGAGTGELFF.

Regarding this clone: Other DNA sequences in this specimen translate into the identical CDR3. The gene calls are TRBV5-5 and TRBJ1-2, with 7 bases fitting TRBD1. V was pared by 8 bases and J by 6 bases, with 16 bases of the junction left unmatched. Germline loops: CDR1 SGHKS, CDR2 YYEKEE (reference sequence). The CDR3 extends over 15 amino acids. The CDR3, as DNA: TGTGCCAGTAGCGTCCGACAGGGCCCACTTGATGGCTACACCTTC. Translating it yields CASSVRQGPLDGYTF.

The CDR3 DNA is TGCGCCAGCAGCGTAACAGGGGGCGGCGAGACCCAGTACTTC. Translating gives CASSVTGGGETQYF. The chain links TRBV5-1 to TRBJ2-5; 9 nucleotides align to TRBD1. The germline V gene has CDR1 SGHRS and CDR2 YFSETQ. The CDR3 has 14 amino acids. After removal of 4 bases from V and 5 bases from J, the junction contained 6 bases not matched to a gene.

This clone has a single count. The CDR3 coding sequence is TGTGCCAGCAGGCCCAACCTAGCGGGCCATCAGCAGTACTTC. Translated: CASRPNLAGHQQYF. V usage is TRBV6-5 and J usage is TRBJ2-7, with TRBD2 identical over 8 bases. Trimming at V came to 6 bases and at J to 8 bases, leaving 12 bases not matched to a gene. The germline gives CDR1 MNHEY, CDR2 SVGAGI. The CDR3 runs 14 residues.

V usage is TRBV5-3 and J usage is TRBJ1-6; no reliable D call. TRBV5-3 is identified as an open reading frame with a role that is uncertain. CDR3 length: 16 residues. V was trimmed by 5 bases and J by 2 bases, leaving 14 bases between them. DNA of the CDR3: TGTGCCAGAAGTTTACAAATTATGGCCTATAATTCACCCCTCCACTTT. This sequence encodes CARSLQIMAYNSPLHF.

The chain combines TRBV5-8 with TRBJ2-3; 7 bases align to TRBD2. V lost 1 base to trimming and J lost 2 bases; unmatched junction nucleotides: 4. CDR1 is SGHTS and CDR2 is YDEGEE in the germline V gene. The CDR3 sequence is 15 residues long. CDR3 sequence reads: CASSLTLAVTDTQYF. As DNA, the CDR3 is TGTGCCAGCAGCTTGACCCTAGCGGTCACAGATACGCAGTATTTT.

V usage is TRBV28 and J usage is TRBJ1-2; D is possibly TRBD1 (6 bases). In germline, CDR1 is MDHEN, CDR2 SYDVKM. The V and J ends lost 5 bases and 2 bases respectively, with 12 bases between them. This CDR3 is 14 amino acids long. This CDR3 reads CASSIYRANYGYTF. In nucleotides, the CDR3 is TGTGCCAGCAGTATATACAGGGCCAACTATGGCTACACCTTC.

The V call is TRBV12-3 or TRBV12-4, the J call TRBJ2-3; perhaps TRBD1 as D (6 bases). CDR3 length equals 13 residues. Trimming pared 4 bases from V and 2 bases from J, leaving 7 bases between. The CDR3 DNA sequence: TGTGCCAGCAGTTGGGACATCACAGATACGCAGTATTTT. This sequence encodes CASSWDITDTQYF.

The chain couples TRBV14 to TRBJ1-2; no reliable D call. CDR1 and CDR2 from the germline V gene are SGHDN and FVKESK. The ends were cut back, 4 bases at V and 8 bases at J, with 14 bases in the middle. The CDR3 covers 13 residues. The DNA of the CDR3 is TGTGCCAGCAGCCCATTCAGAGGGATCGGCTACACCTTC. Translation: CASSPFRGIGYTF. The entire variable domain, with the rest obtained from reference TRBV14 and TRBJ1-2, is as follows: EAGVTQFPSHSVIEKGQTVTLRCDPISGHDNLYWYRRVMGKEIKFLLHFVKESKQDESGMPNNRFLAERTGGTYSTLKVQPAELEDSGVYFCASSPFRGIGYTFGSGTRLTVV.

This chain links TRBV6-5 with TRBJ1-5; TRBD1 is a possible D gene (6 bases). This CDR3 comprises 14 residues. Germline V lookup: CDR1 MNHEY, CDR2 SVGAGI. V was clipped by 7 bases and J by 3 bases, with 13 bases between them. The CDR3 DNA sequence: TGTGCCAGCACCGAAGGACAGTTCAATCAGCCCCAGCATTTT. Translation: CASTEGQFNQPQHF.

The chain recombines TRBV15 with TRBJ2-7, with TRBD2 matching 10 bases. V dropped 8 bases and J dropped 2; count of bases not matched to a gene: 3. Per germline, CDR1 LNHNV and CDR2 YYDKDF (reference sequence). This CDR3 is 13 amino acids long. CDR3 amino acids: CATVAGGPYEQYF. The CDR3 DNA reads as TGTGCCACCGTAGCGGGAGGTCCCTACGAGCAGTACTTC. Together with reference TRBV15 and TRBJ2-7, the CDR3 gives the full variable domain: DAMVIQNPRYQVTQFGKPVTLSCSQTLNHNVMYWYQQKSSQAPKLLFHYYDKDFNNEADTPDNFQSRRPNTSFCFLDIRSPGLGDTAMYLCATVAGGPYEQYFGPGTRLTVT.

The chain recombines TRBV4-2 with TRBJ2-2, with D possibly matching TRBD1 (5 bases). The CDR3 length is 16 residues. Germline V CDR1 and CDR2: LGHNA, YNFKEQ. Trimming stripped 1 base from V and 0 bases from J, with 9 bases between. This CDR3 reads CASSQAGRANTGELFF. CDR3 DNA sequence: TGTGCCAGCAGCCAAGCGGGCAGGGCGAACACCGGGGAGCTGTTTTTT.

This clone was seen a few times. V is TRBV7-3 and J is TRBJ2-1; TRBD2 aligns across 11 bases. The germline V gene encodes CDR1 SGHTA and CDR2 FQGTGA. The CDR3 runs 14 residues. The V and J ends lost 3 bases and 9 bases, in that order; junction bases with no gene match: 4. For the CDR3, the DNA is TGTGCCAGCAGCTTGGGACTAGCGGTTGCTGAGCAGTTCTTC. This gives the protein CASSLGLAVAEQFF.

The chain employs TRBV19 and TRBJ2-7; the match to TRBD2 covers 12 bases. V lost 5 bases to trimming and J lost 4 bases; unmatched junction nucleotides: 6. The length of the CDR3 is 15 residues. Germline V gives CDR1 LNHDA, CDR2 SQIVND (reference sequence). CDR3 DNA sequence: TGTGCCAGTAGTCCATCGACTAGCGGGAGTTACGAGCAGTACTTC. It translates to CASSPSTSGSYEQYF.

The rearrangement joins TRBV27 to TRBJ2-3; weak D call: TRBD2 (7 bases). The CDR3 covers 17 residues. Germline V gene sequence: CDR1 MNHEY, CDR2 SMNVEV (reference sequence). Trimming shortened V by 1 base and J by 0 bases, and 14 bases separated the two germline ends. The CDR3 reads CASSLFAAGASTDTQYF. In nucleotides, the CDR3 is TGTGCCAGCAGTTTATTCGCTGCGGGGGCCAGCACAGATACGCAGTATTTT.

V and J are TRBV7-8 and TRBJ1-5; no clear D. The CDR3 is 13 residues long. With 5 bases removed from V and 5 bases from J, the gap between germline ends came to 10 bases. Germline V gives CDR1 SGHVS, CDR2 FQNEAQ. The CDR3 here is CASSVDTYQPQHF. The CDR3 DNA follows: TGTGCCAGCAGCGTCGACACCTATCAGCCCCAGCATTTT. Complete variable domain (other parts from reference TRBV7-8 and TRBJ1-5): GAGVSQSPRYKVAKRGQDVALRCDPISGHVSLFWYQQALGQGPEFLTYFQNEAQLDKSGLPSDRFFAERPEGSVSTLKIQRTQQEDSAVYLCASSVDTYQPQHFGDGTRLSIL.

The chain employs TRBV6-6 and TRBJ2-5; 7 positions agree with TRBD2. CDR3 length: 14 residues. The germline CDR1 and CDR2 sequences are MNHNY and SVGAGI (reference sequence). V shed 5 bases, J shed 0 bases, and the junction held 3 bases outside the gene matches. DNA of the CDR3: TGTGCCAGCAGTCCGCGGGGGTACCAAGAGACCCAGTACTTC. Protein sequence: CASSPRGYQETQYF.

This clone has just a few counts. DNA for the CDR3: TGTGCCAGCAGGAGTTTCGAGGGCTATGGCTACACCTTC. Protein product: CASRSFEGYGYTF. The rearrangement joins TRBV12-3 or TRBV12-4 to TRBJ1-2, with no clear D. This CDR3 has 13 residues. The V and J ends lost 6 bases and 4 bases respectively, with 12 bases between them.

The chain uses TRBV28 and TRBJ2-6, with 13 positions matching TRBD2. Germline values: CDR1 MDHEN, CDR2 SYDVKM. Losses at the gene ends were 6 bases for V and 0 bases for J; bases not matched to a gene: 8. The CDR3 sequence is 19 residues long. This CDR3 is CASSPGLAGVFSGANVLTF. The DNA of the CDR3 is TGTGCCAGCAGCCCCGGACTAGCGGGAGTTTTCTCTGGGGCCAACGTCCTGACTTTC.

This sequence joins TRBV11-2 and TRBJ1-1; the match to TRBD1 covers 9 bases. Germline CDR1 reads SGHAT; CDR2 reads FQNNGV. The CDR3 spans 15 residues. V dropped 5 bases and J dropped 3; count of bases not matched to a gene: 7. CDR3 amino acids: CASSTGQGWDTEAFF. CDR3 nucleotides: TGTGCCAGCAGCACGGGACAGGGTTGGGACACTGAAGCTTTCTTT.